The rows below give T cell receptor beta chains drawn from one sample of a study of T cell repertoires in cytomegalovirus infection. In TCRdb, the reads were re-called with MiXCR into one record per CDR3 protein. Seen here are around 260,000 distinct CDR3 sequences, roughly 9.1% observed once, and the top ten hold about 16%. Input material: PBMCs. These receptors came from a human donor in good health (CMV status not recorded). Some clones in this sample may be carry-over from other donors' samples. The CDR3 runs from the conserved cysteine through the conserved F or W. A D gene is named only where the DNA matches it firmly. Not every row has a clone size; where given, it reads once, few, many or a size class.

v_call	clone_size	j_call	d_call	cdr3_nt	cdr3_aa
TRBV20-1	many	TRBJ2-1	.	TGCAGTGCTCCTAGGTCGGGTTCCTACAATGAGCAGTTCTTC	CSAPRSGSYNEQFF
TRBV27	.	TRBJ1-1	.	TGTGCCAGCAGTTTAAGGGTGGCCATGAACACTGAAGCTTTCTTT	CASSLRVAMNTEAFF
TRBV7-2	many	TRBJ1-1	TRBD1	TGTGCCAGCAGCCGACTCCGGACAGGTGAAGCTTTCTTT	CASSRLRTGEAFF
TRBV6-1	few	TRBJ1-2	TRBD1	TGTGCCAGCAGTAAGACAGGGCACTATGGCTACACCTTC	CASSKTGHYGYTF
TRBV7-2	many	TRBJ1-2	.	TGTGCCAGCAGCCGAGGGGGATCTAACTATGGCTACACCTTC	CASSRGGSNYGYTF
TRBV11-3	few	TRBJ2-5	.	TGTGCCAGCAGCCCAATCACAGGAGGACAAGAGACCCAGTACTTC	CASSPITGGQETQYF
TRBV7-8	.	TRBJ2-3	TRBD1	TGTGCCAGCAGGGTTCGGACAGGGAGCACAGATACGCAGTATTTT	CASRVRTGSTDTQYF
TRBV20-1	few	TRBJ2-1	.	TGCAGTGCCCCGGGTCGGGGGAGTGTCGATGAGCAGTTCTTC	CSAPGRGSVDEQFF
TRBV7-2	many	TRBJ1-1	.	TGTGCCAGCAGCTCACATGTCCCGGGCCCAGGGGAAGCTTTCTTT	CASSSHVPGPGEAFF
TRBV5-1	.	TRBJ2-1	TRBD1	TGCGCCAGCAGCTTGGCCGGGACAGGGGGCGATGAGCAGTTCTTC	CASSLAGTGGDEQFF
TRBV27	many	TRBJ1-2	.	TGTGCCAGCAGCCAAACAGGGAGTGAGCGCTACACCTTC	CASSQTGSERYTF
TRBV6-6	many	TRBJ1-5	.	TGTGCCAGCAGCTACGGGGACGCGCTTCAGCCCCAGCATTTT	CASSYGDALQPQHF
TRBV20-1	.	TRBJ2-7	TRBD2	TGCAGTGCTATGGGGGGGACTAGCGTCTACGAGCAGTACTTC	CSAMGGTSVYEQYF
TRBV7-2	many	TRBJ1-1	.	TGTGCCAGCAGCTTAGTGACACAGGAGGCGCCTTTCTTT	CASSLVTQEAPFF
TRBV7-2	many	TRBJ2-2	.	TGTGCCAGCAGCTTAGCGGTACAGGTCACCGGGGAGCTGTTTTTT	CASSLAVQVTGELFF
TRBV20-1	few	TRBJ2-7	TRBD1	TGCAGTGCTAGTAAGGGACAGGGGTACGAGCAGTACTTC	CSASKGQGYEQYF
TRBV6-2/TRBV6-3	many	TRBJ1-6	.	TGTGCCAGCAGTTACGAGAGGATTTGGTCACCCCTCCACTTT	CASSYERIWSPLHF
TRBV11-2	.	TRBJ2-2	TRBD2	TGTGCCAGCAGCCCCACTAGCGGGAGTACCGGGGAGCTGTTTTTT	CASSPTSGSTGELFF
TRBV2	few	TRBJ2-3	.	TGTGCCCGCCCCGGGACGGCACTCACAGATACGCAGTATTTT	CARPGTALTDTQYF
TRBV7-6	few	TRBJ1-2	TRBD1	TGTGCCAGCAGCGCGGGGGACAGTGCGCAGACCTTC	CASSAGDSAQTF
TRBV12-3/TRBV12-4	many	TRBJ1-3	TRBD1	TGTGCCAGCAGCCCCTGGACAGGGATATCAGGAAACACCATATATTTT	CASSPWTGISGNTIYF
TRBV7-8	many	TRBJ1-2	TRBD1	TGTGCCAGCAGCACCCGGACAGGAATCACCTATGGCTACACCTTC	CASSTRTGITYGYTF
TRBV2	.	TRBJ2-5	.	TGTGCCAGCAGAGGGACAATCCAAGAGACCCAGTACTTC	CASRGTIQETQYF
TRBV7-2	many	TRBJ1-1	.	TGTGCCAGCAGCTTAACAGGGCGGGGAAACACTGAAGCTTTCTTT	CASSLTGRGNTEAFF
TRBV7-2	few	TRBJ2-1	.	TGTGCCAGCAGCTCTGAGCAGTTCTTC	CASSSEQFF
TRBV12-3/TRBV12-4	many	TRBJ1-5	TRBD1	TGTGCCAGCAGTCCGACAGGGAGTAGCAATCAGCCCCAGCATTTT	CASSPTGSSNQPQHF
TRBV12-3/TRBV12-4	many	TRBJ2-3	.	TGTGCCAGCAGTTCCAGAGCGGGTCCAAGCACAGATACGCAGTATTTT	CASSSRAGPSTDTQYF
TRBV6-2/TRBV6-3	many	TRBJ1-5	TRBD1	TGTGCCAGCAGTTACCCCGGACAGGGGCGAAGGGATCAGCCCCAGCATTTT	CASSYPGQGRRDQPQHF
TRBV7-2	many	TRBJ2-7	.	TGTGCCACGGACAGAACCGGGGTGGAGCAGTACTTC	CATDRTGVEQYF
TRBV7-2	many	TRBJ1-4	.	TGTGCCAGCAGCTGGGGTCTGGGACTTAATGAAAAACTGTTTTTT	CASSWGLGLNEKLFF
TRBV6-6	few	TRBJ2-3	.	TGTGCCACCGATCCCGGGACCCTACTGGCTACGCAGTATTTT	CATDPGTLLATQYF